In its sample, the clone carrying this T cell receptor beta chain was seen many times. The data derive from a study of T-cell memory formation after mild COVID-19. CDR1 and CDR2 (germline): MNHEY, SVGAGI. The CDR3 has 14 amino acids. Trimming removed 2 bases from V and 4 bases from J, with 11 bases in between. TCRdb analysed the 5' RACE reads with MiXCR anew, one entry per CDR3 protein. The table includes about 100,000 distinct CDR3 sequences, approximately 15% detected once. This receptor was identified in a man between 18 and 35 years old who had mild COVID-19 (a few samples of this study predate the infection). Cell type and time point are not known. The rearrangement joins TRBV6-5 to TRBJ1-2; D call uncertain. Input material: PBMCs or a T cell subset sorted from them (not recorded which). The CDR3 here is CASSYAAGVYGYTF. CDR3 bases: TGTGCCAGCAGTTACGCGGCCGGAGTCTATGGCTACACCTTC.